This T cell receptor beta chain is from a study of blood T cell repertoires in COVID-19. The overall study: The analysed material was cDNA or gDNA that came from T cells, B-cell-depleted T cells, or PBMCs.

As handled by the study authors: Reference gene primer amplification gave estimated nucleated cell counts. Profiling relied on immunoSEQ multiplex PCR, and the TCRdb table lists in-frame clones only, not all of them. V, J and clone size are taken as reported in that table, and D and trimming were inferred from the DNA itself. Of approximately 170,000 clones listed, about 85% are singletons. With V trimmed by 3 bases and J by 4 bases, 0 bases remained unmatched. The germline V gene has CDR1 LNHDA and CDR2 SQIVND (reference sequence). CDR3 length: 13 amino acids. Participants came from about 24 US areas, aged roughly 18 to 95 years. Grouping used clinical history reported by participants in a survey and questionnaire.

The clonotype originates from a woman between 50 and 59 years old who had recovered from COVID-19. Sequencing was done on a sample of PBMCs or T cells enriched from blood (not recorded which). The rearrangement links TRBV19 to TRBJ2-4; 7 bases fit TRBD2. This CDR3 is CASSMGGKNIQYF. The DNA of the CDR3 is TGTGCCAGTAGTATGGGGGGGAAAAACATTCAGTACTTC.